These T cell receptor beta chains were read from a single sample in a study of blood T cell repertoires in COVID-19. This table comes from immunoSEQ multiplex PCR, and its TCRdb copy is limited to in-frame clones, with some not included. The sample carries more than 20,000 clones, nearly 90% recorded once. Material: peripheral blood. Receptors were obtained from a woman in her fifties or sixties with active COVID-19. Each CDR3 is given with its conserved first and last residue. The order of the fields is clone size, V gene, D gene, J gene, CDR3 DNA, CDR3 protein. A D gene is named only where the DNA matches it firmly. Clone size appears in some rows only: once, few, many, or a class for an expanded clone.

size: few; V: TRBV11-2; D: TRBD2; J: TRBJ2-1; DNA: TGTGCCAGCAGCCCGAGGACTAGCGGGGTGGGTGAGCAGTTCTTC; CDR3: CASSPRTSGVGEQFF
size: .; V: TRBV5-4; D: TRBD2; J: TRBJ2-7; DNA: TGTGCCAGCAGCTTGTCTAGCGGGAGGGGCTACGAGCAGTACTTC; CDR3: CASSLSSGRGYEQYF
size: .; V: TRBV11-1; D: .; J: TRBJ2-5; DNA: TGTGCCAGCAGCACCGTGGCCCAAGAGACCCAGTACTTC; CDR3: CASSTVAQETQYF
size: .; V: TRBV5-4; D: TRBD1; J: TRBJ2-5; DNA: TGTGCCAGCAGGCCAGGGACAGGCGAAGAGACCCAGTACTTC; CDR3: CASRPGTGEETQYF
size: .; V: TRBV27; D: .; J: TRBJ2-7; DNA: TGTGCCAGCCGACTTGGGGGGGCGGGACCCGAGCAGTACTTC; CDR3: CASRLGGAGPEQYF
size: .; V: TRBV5-1; D: .; J: TRBJ2-7; DNA: TGCGCCAGCAGGATGGGGGCCGGGGTGGGGACGGGCGAGCAGTACTTC; CDR3: CASRMGAGVGTGEQYF
size: .; V: TRBV19; D: .; J: TRBJ2-7; DNA: TGTGCCAGTAGTATAGAAAGGGGGTTTGACGAGCAGTACTTC; CDR3: CASSIERGFDEQYF
size: .; V: TRBV6-6; D: TRBD1; J: TRBJ1-6; DNA: TGTGCCAGCAGTGTCGGACAGGGAAGGGCACCCCTCCACTTT; CDR3: CASSVGQGRAPLHF
size: .; V: TRBV28; D: TRBD2; J: TRBJ2-3; DNA: TGTGCCAGCAGTTTCGGGACTAGCGGGATCTCCACAGATACGCAGTATTTT; CDR3: CASSFGTSGISTDTQYF
size: .; V: TRBV3-1/TRBV3-2; D: .; J: TRBJ2-7; DNA: TGTGCCAGCAGCCAAGACAGCGGGTACGAGCAGTACTTC; CDR3: CASSQDSGYEQYF
size: .; V: TRBV6-1; D: TRBD1; J: TRBJ1-1; DNA: TGTGCCAGCAGTGAGACAGGGTTGGCTGAAGCTTTCTTT; CDR3: CASSETGLAEAFF
size: .; V: TRBV5-1; D: .; J: TRBJ2-1; DNA: TGCGCCAGCAAATCCTTAGGGGGCTACAATGAGCAGTTCTTC; CDR3: CASKSLGGYNEQFF
size: .; V: TRBV19; D: TRBD1; J: TRBJ1-6; DNA: TGTGCCAGTAGTCTCGGACAGGGCATAGCACCCCTCCACTTT; CDR3: CASSLGQGIAPLHF
size: .; V: TRBV30; D: .; J: TRBJ1-6; DNA: TGTGCCTGGAGTGGACCTTATCTCCAGGGGAGGGGTTCACCCCTCCACTTT; CDR3: CAWSGPYLQGRGSPLHF
size: .; V: TRBV19; D: .; J: TRBJ1-1; DNA: TGTGCCAGTAGTAAAAACAGGGAATTTGGGCCGAGCACTGAAGCTTTCTTT; CDR3: CASSKNREFGPSTEAFF
size: .; V: TRBV10-3; D: .; J: TRBJ1-1; DNA: TGTGCCATCAGGGGAGGGGAGAACACTGAAGCTTTCTTT; CDR3: CAIRGGENTEAFF